These 19 T cell receptor beta chains came from one sample sequenced in a study of blood T cells in healthy people across ages. A J-beta primer mix and a sample-barcoded 5' primer were used in a second PCR of roughly 6 to 11 cycles. TCRdb re-called the 5' RACE reads with MiXCR, one entry per CDR3 protein. This table has around 990,000 distinct CDR3 sequences, around two fifths appearing once. The sample was blood. The receptors were sampled from a man between 18 and 29 years old in good health.

This clonotype has only a few counts. J is TRBJ2-2 and V is TRBV7-8; D tentatively reads TRBD1 or TRBD2 (6 bases each). Deletions cut 10 bases from V and 5 bases from J, with 14 bases between. The CDR3 extends over 13 amino acids. CDR1 and CDR2 (germline): SGHVS, FQNEAQ. CDR3 amino acids: CATEGGWTGELFF. CDR3 bases: TGTGCCACCGAGGGGGGCTGGACCGGGGAGCTGTTTTTT.

This sequence joins TRBV6-6 and TRBJ2-3, with D tentatively TRBD2 (6 bases). Germline CDR1 reads MNHNY; CDR2 reads SVGAGI (reference sequence). This CDR3 region has 17 residues. V was cut by 4 bases and J by 2 bases, with 19 bases left in between. CDR3: CASSSGSGLANTDTQYF. The CDR3 DNA is TGTGCCAGCAGTTCGGGTTCTGGGCTAGCGAACACAGATACGCAGTATTTT.

The chain recombines TRBV10-3 with TRBJ1-1; D is possibly TRBD1 (5 bases). CDR1 ENHRY and CDR2 SYGVKD come from the germline V gene. The V end lost 11 bases, the J end lost 5 bases, and 21 bases lay between the germline ends. The CDR3 totals 14 residues. CDR3 DNA sequence: TGTGCCCCCAGGGACCGACAGCGTGGGACTGAAGCTTTCTTT. Protein product: CAPRDRQRGTEAFF.

The chain is built from TRBV10-3 and TRBJ1-1, with 10 positions matching TRBD1. Trimming cost V 2 bases and J 5 bases; bases outside gene matches: 2. The germline V gene has CDR1 ENHRY and CDR2 SYGVKD. The CDR3 is 14 amino acids. The CDR3 region is CAISETGQGTEAFF. CDR3 in DNA: TGTGCCATCAGTGAGACGGGACAGGGGACTGAAGCTTTCTTT.

This clonotype was seen a handful of times. The chain is built from TRBV2 and TRBJ2-1; D is uncertain. The CDR3 consists of 11 residues. The germline CDR1 and CDR2 sequences are SNHLY and FYNNEI. Trimming left V 0 bases short and J 8 bases short, with 2 bases between. The CDR3 sequence is CASSEADEQFF. The CDR3 DNA reads TGTGCCAGCAGTGAAGCAGATGAGCAGTTCTTC.

This clonotype was detected a few times. V usage is TRBV10-3 and J usage is TRBJ2-3; tentatively, D is TRBD2 (5 bases). V lost 0 bases to trimming and J lost 2 bases, with 9 bases between them. Germline V CDR1 and CDR2: ENHRY, SYGVKD. This CDR3 has 15 residues. The CDR3 is CAISESGSPTDTQYF. In DNA form, the CDR3 reads TGTGCCATCAGTGAGTCGGGGAGCCCCACAGATACGCAGTATTTT.

The CDR3 loop reads CASSPLTGGNTEAFF. The DNA of the CDR3 is TGTGCCAGCAGTCCGCTTACAGGGGGAAACACTGAAGCTTTCTTT. This sequence joins TRBV12-3 or TRBV12-4 and TRBJ1-1; the match to TRBD1 covers 8 bases. The CDR3 is 15 amino acids. With 5 bases clipped from V and 2 bases from J, the junction kept 7 bases outside the gene matches.

The CDR3 spells CASRGQGGNQETQYF. Written as DNA, the CDR3 is TGTGCCAGCAGAGGGCAGGGGGGAAATCAAGAGACCCAGTACTTC. The rearrangement joins TRBV27 to TRBJ2-5, with a weak D call TRBD1 (7 bases). The V gene lost 6 bases and the J gene lost 2 bases, with 16 bases spanning the gap. The V gene's germline CDR1 is MNHEY and CDR2 SMNVEV (reference sequence). CDR3 size: 15 residues.

This clonotype has a handful of counts. This chain uses TRBV7-9 with TRBJ1-1; weak D call: TRBD1 (5 bases). This CDR3 region has 11 residues. V shed 7 bases and J shed 7 bases, with 10 bases lying between them. CDR1 is SEHNR and CDR2 is FQNEAQ in the germline V gene (reference sequence). CDR3 sequence: CASKGTGEAFF. Written as DNA, the CDR3 is TGTGCCAGCAAAGGGACGGGTGAAGCTTTCTTT.

The table lists this clonotype with a few counts. The chain employs TRBV6-5 and TRBJ1-2; 9 bases fit TRBD1. Germline CDR1 MNHEY, CDR2 SVGAGI. Trimming took 6 bases from V and 5 from J; bases not matched to a gene: 10. The CDR3 runs 15 residues. The CDR3 DNA reads TGTGCCAGCAGGCGGAAGGACAGGGGAGGTTATGGCTACACCTTC. The encoded protein is CASRRKDRGGYGYTF.

The chain recombines TRBV7-9 with TRBJ2-2; D unclear. From germline, CDR1 is SEHNR and CDR2 FQNEAQ (reference sequence). Trimming took off 5 bases at V and 0 bases at J, with 16 bases between the two ends. CDR3 length: 17 amino acids. The CDR3 loop is CASSLQGSTANTGELFF. In nucleotides, the CDR3 is TGTGCCAGCAGCCTCCAAGGGTCGACGGCGAACACCGGGGAGCTGTTTTTT.

The rearrangement joins TRBV5-4 to TRBJ1-2, with TRBD1 matching over 7 bases. The CDR3 runs to 16 residues. The germline CDR1 and CDR2 sequences are SGHNT and YYREEE (reference sequence). Trimming at V came to 0 bases and at J to 8 bases, leaving 13 bases not matched to a gene. In DNA, the CDR3 is TGTGCCAGCAGCTTGGGGGCTACAGGGGCCTGGTTAGGCTACACCTTC. Its protein product is CASSLGATGAWLGYTF.

This chain uses TRBV2 with TRBJ2-5; possible D gene TRBD2, 5 bases. This CDR3 has 13 amino acids. V was pared by 5 bases and J by 4 bases, with 11 bases between. Looked up from germline, CDR1 is SNHLY and CDR2 is FYNNEI. In DNA form, the CDR3 reads TGTGCCAGCAGTACCCTAGCCGCAGAGACCCAGTACTTC. Protein: CASSTLAAETQYF.

This clonotype turned up a few times. This chain connects TRBV6-5 to TRBJ2-1, with D uncertain. With 0 bases removed from V and 4 bases from J, the gap between germline ends came to 7 bases. The CDR3 runs to 14 residues. Germline V gives CDR1 MNHEY, CDR2 SVGAGI. The CDR3 coding sequence is TGTGCCAGCAGTTACTCCATTCAGTACAATGAGCAGTTCTTC. Its protein is CASSYSIQYNEQFF.

The rearrangement joins TRBV5-1 to TRBJ1-1; D is perhaps TRBD1 (6 bases). V lost 2 bases, J lost 4 bases, and 12 bases lay in between. The CDR3 contains 14 residues. The V gene's germline CDR1 is SGHRS and CDR2 YFSETQ. The CDR3 loop reads CASSFRGSTTEAFF. The DNA of the CDR3 is TGCGCCAGCAGCTTCAGGGGATCGACCACTGAAGCTTTCTTT.

This clonotype appeared many times. The chain recombines TRBV6-6 with TRBJ1-2; D is undetermined. Germline V lookup: CDR1 MNHNY, CDR2 SVGAGI (reference sequence). The CDR3 has 13 residues. Trimming took 6 bases from V and 3 from J, leaving 11 bases between them. In DNA, the CDR3 is TGTGCCAGCAGCTACGACATTTACTATGGCTACACCTTC. It yields the protein CASSYDIYYGYTF.

This clonotype was detected many times. The rearrangement uses TRBV6-2 or TRBV6-3 and TRBJ2-3; 10 bases agree with TRBD2. In germline, CDR1 is MNHEY, CDR2 SVGEGT. The trim removed 5 bases at V and 8 bases at J, leaving 10 bases unmatched. The CDR3 runs 15 residues. The CDR3 sequence is CASSATSGDSGTQYF. DNA for the CDR3: TGTGCCAGCAGTGCTACTAGCGGGGACTCTGGTACGCAGTATTTT.

J is TRBJ1-1 and V is TRBV9; D gene unclear. Germline CDR1 reads SGDLS; CDR2 reads YYNGEE. V dropped 3 bases and J dropped 3 bases, with 12 bases sitting between them. The CDR3 contains 14 residues. CDR3 DNA sequence: TGTGCCAGCAGCGCCGGGTGGGAGGACACTGAAGCTTTCTTT. This encodes CASSAGWEDTEAFF.

A single count supports this clonotype. The V call is TRBV9, the J call TRBJ1-3, with D perhaps matching TRBD1 (5 bases). Germline V gene sequence: CDR1 SGDLS, CDR2 YYNGEE. Trimming took 1 base from V and 0 from J, leaving 17 bases between them. The CDR3 spans 18 residues. In DNA form, the CDR3 reads TGTGCCAGCAGCGTATTAGCCAGGGCGATATCCTCTGGAAACACCATATATTTT. Protein: CASSVLARAISSGNTIYF.